The entry below gives a single TCR beta chain sequence along with its context. Then a second PCR, running roughly 7 to 11 cycles, was carried out with a sample-barcoded 5' primer and a J-beta primer mix. MiXCR, applied by TCRdb to the 5' RACE reads, yields one record per CDR3 protein. The table records more than 750,000 distinct CDR3 sequences, 25% to 35% of them present only once. These data are taken from a study of blood T cells in healthy people across ages. The data also belong to a second study, concerning T cells of mothers and their children. That paper states: Whether pairs are related or unrelated, thymic selection shapes their TCR recombination output in much the same way.

Sequenced material: blood. The sequence derives from a woman aged 40-49 years in good health.

The DNA for the CDR3 is TGTGCCAGCAGGAGACAGGGCCGAGGATATGGCTACACCTTC. It translates to CASRRQGRGYGYTF. The J gene is TRBJ1-2, the V gene TRBV28; 7 bases are a match to TRBD1. With 6 bases clipped from V and 5 bases from J, the junction kept 9 bases outside the gene matches. The CDR3 is 14 residues long. The germline V gene has CDR1 MDHEN and CDR2 SYDVKM.